Listed here is a single T cell receptor (beta chain). Its specificity is unknown. These data originate in a study of T cell responses to AZD1222 COVID-19 vaccine. Assay: immunoSEQ multiplex PCR; the TCRdb copy retains only in-frame clones and omits some. The sample gives about 150,000 clones, over 75% of which show up once; more than 7.5% is in the top ten. Trimming took 8 bases from V and 0 from J; bases not matched to a gene: 9. The CDR3 runs to 15 residues. Germline loops: CDR1 MNHEY, CDR2 SVGAGI. Study-level results: Clonal diversity was possibly underestimated; the donors were predominantly white British and more often female. Every sample of the repertoires postdated the peak T cell response. Among spike-specific TCRs, nearly half reportedly target unmutated variant regions. Baseline seropositivity characterized only six AZD1222 recipients.

The rearrangement joins TRBV6-5 to TRBJ1-1, with 7 nucleotides matching TRBD1. The material sequenced was peripheral blood, taken 28 days after the second dose of the MenACWY control vaccine. This sequence originates from an adult who received the MenACWY meningococcal vaccine as a control. CDR3 loop: CASSKGTVMNTEAFF. For the CDR3, the DNA is TGTGCCAGCTCCAAGGGGACAGTCATGAACACTGAAGCTTTCTTT.